This T cell receptor (beta chain) was captured in a study of control samples from healthy donors and cancer patients. The CDR3 consists of 14 residues. Germline-derived CDR1 and CDR2 are MNHNY and SVGAGI (reference sequence). The V end was cut by 7 bases, the J end by 5 bases, with 16 bases between. Assay: immunoSEQ multiplex PCR; the TCRdb copy retains only in-frame clones and omits some. Of roughly 84,000 clones in the sample, approximately 89% were seen once. The chain uses TRBV6-6 and TRBJ2-3; maybe TRBD1 (7 bases). The clonotype originates from a man between 45 and 60 years old in good health. The material sequenced was blood. CDR3: CASIWGQGGDTQYF. The CDR3, as DNA: TGTGCCAGCATCTGGGGGCAGGGGGGAGATACGCAGTATTTT.